The source of this TCR beta chain is a study of blood T cells in healthy people across ages. This clonotype has more than one count but fewer than ten. Sample-barcoded 5' priming and a J-beta primer mix drove a second PCR of about 6 to 12 cycles. TCRdb ran MiXCR on the 5' RACE reads and lists one entry per CDR3 protein. The sample carries 600,000 or so distinct CDR3 sequences, 20% to 25% recorded once. Healthy individuals of Caucasian origin from Russia, aged roughly 6 to 95, served as donors. Germline assignment: CDR1 MNHNY and CDR2 SVGAGI (reference sequence). V was trimmed by 2 bases and J by 5 bases, leaving 6 bases between them. There are 12 residues in the CDR3.

The chain employs TRBV6-6 and TRBJ2-5; D uncertain. The receptor comes from a man between 70 and 80 years old in good health. Sequenced input: blood. The CDR3 protein is CASSYVDETQYF. The CDR3 coding sequence is TGTGCCAGCAGTTACGTGGATGAGACCCAGTACTTC.